These T cell receptor beta chains were read from a single sample in a study of CD8+CD57+ T cells in acquired aplastic anemia. A single record per CDR3 protein comes from TCRdb applying MiXCR to the reads. The profile shows around 130,000 distinct CDR3 sequences, around 46% of them singletons. The sequenced sample was sorted CD4+, CD8+, or CD8+CD57+ T cells (not recorded which) from PBMCs. The origin of the receptors is a human donor in good health, serving as a control. CDR3s include the opening cysteine and the closing phenylalanine or tryptophan. D genes are given only for firm matches. Some rows have no size entry. The others give once, few or many, or a class for an expanded clone.

v_call,clone_size,d_call,j_call,cdr3_aa,cdr3_nt
TRBV12-3/TRBV12-4,-,-,TRBJ1-2,CASSLAAEANYGYTF,TGTGCCAGCAGTTTAGCAGCGGAAGCTAACTATGGCTACACCTTC
TRBV2,many,-,TRBJ1-5,CASSESYSNQPQHF,TGTGCCAGCAGTGAGTCGTATAGCAATCAGCCCCAGCATTTT
TRBV20-1,-,-,TRBJ1-5,CSAGEQGDRYDQPQHF,TGCAGTGCTGGAGAACAGGGAGATCGGTACGATCAGCCCCAGCATTTT
TRBV5-5,-,TRBD2,TRBJ2-2,CASSSALAGYTGELFF,TGTGCCAGCAGCTCGGCTCTAGCGGGGTACACCGGGGAGCTGTTTTTT
TRBV7-2,many,-,TRBJ1-1,CASSLAVGTLGTEAFF,TGTGCCAGCAGCTTAGCAGTTGGGACCTTGGGAACTGAAGCTTTCTTT
TRBV20-1,-,-,TRBJ1-1,CSARDPVGGFEAFF,TGCAGTGCTAGAGATCCTGTAGGCGGCTTTGAAGCTTTCTTT
TRBV29-1,few,-,TRBJ2-7,CSVERQNEQYF,TGCAGCGTTGAGCGCCAAAACGAGCAGTACTTC
TRBV3-1,few,-,TRBJ1-1,CASSQDKYGLGDTEAFF,TGTGCCAGCAGCCAAGATAAGTATGGCCTGGGGGACACTGAAGCTTTCTTT
TRBV19,few,-,TRBJ1-3,CASSIPGNTIYF,TGTGCCAGTAGTATCCCTGGAAACACCATATATTTT
TRBV24-1,-,-,TRBJ2-7,CATSEAGNSYEQYF,TGTGCCACCAGTGAGGCAGGGAATAGCTACGAGCAGTACTTC
TRBV2,-,TRBD2,TRBJ2-3,CASSARSLREARTDTQYF,TGTGCCAGCAGTGCTAGAAGTTTGCGGGAGGCGCGCACAGATACGCAGTATTTT
TRBV2,-,-,TRBJ2-7,CASSDRSTYEQYF,TGTGCCAGCAGTGATCGCAGCACCTACGAGCAGTACTTC
TRBV30,few,-,TRBJ2-1,CAWTNPGENEQFF,TGTGCCTGGACCAATCCCGGGGAAAATGAGCAGTTCTTC